These T cell receptor beta chains were read from a single sample in a study of response to subunit inactivated influenza vaccine. MiXCR, applied by TCRdb to the RT-PCR reads, yields one record per CDR3 protein. The sample records roughly 620,000 distinct CDR3 sequences, 11% being singletons. These same records also appear under a second study, on T cells expressing NK-cell markers.

The sample in question was PBMCs from blood, obtained on the day of vaccination. The receptors shown here come from a man between 50 and 59 years old who received an inactivated influenza vaccine. Each CDR3 is given with its conserved first and last residue. D genes are given only for firm matches. Size tells how often a clone was seen (once, few, many) or the class of an expanded clone, and some rows leave it out.

J gene	clone size	V gene	D gene	CDR3 DNA	CDR3 protein
TRBJ2-7	many	TRBV4-1	NA	TGCGCCAGCAGCCCAGGGGATTCCCCCTACGAGCAGTACTTC	CASSPGDSPYEQYF
TRBJ2-3	few	TRBV20-1	NA	TGCAGTGCTAGAGGGGGAGCTAGCACACATACGCAGTATTTT	CSARGGASTHTQYF
TRBJ1-2	few	TRBV21-1	NA	TGTGCCAGCAACTCCCGGACAGGGGGAGAAGACTATGGCTACACCTTC	CASNSRTGGEDYGYTF
TRBJ2-7	few	TRBV4-3	NA	TGCGCCAGCAGCCAAGCCCTGGACTACGAGCAGTACTTC	CASSQALDYEQYF
TRBJ2-7	NA	TRBV2	TRBD2	TGTGCCAGCAGTGAACGGCGGGGGGGACCCTACGAGCAGTACTTC	CASSERRGGPYEQYF
TRBJ2-3	NA	TRBV12-3/TRBV12-4	NA	TGTGCCAGCAGCCTACGTTTTGACAGCAGCACAGATACGCAGTATTTT	CASSLRFDSSTDTQYF
TRBJ1-1	NA	TRBV20-1	NA	TGCAGTGCTTTCTCTGGGGGACGGAACACTGAAGCTTTCTTT	CSAFSGGRNTEAFF
TRBJ2-1	few	TRBV29-1	TRBD2	TGCAGCGTAGAAGGATTGGCTAGCGGAGACTACAATGAGCAGTTCTTC	CSVEGLASGDYNEQFF
TRBJ2-1	many	TRBV30	NA	TGTGCCTGGGGGGAGTACAATGAGCAGTTCTTC	CAWGEYNEQFF
TRBJ1-1	NA	TRBV11-2	NA	TGTGCCAGCAGCTTATCAGGGACGGTGAACACTGAAGCTTTCTTT	CASSLSGTVNTEAFF
TRBJ2-3	few	TRBV15	TRBD1	TGTGCCACCAGCCCCACAGGGGGGAAACCCACAGATACGCAGTATTTT	CATSPTGGKPTDTQYF
TRBJ1-6	NA	TRBV20-1	NA	TGCAGTGCTAGATCAGGGGACGCTTCAGGATCCTATAATTCACCCCTCCACTTT	CSARSGDASGSYNSPLHF
TRBJ2-3	NA	TRBV7-2	NA	TGTGCCAGCAGCCGAAGCGGACAAGGCACAGATACGCAGTATTTT	CASSRSGQGTDTQYF
TRBJ2-1	few	TRBV29-1	NA	TGCAGCGTTGATCGACAGGGAGGTTACAATGAGCAGTTCTTC	CSVDRQGGYNEQFF
TRBJ2-7	NA	TRBV28	NA	TGTGCCAGCAGTTTTGATAATTTCTTGTCCCCCAGATACGAGCAGTACTTC	CASSFDNFLSPRYEQYF
TRBJ2-5	NA	TRBV5-1	TRBD1	TGCGCCAGCAGGACAGGGGGATCCCAAGAGACCCAGTACTTC	CASRTGGSQETQYF
TRBJ2-1	NA	TRBV10-3	TRBD2	TGTGCCACCGTAACTAGCGGGGGTGAGCAGTTCTTC	CATVTSGGEQFF
TRBJ2-3	NA	TRBV20-1	TRBD2	TGCAGTGCAAGGACTAGCGGACGGGACGGTAGGTGGTATTTT	CSARTSGRDGRWYF
TRBJ2-5	few	TRBV7-8	NA	TGTGCCAGCAGCTTACCTTTCGGGGAGACCCAGTACTTC	CASSLPFGETQYF